The T cell receptor beta chain described here comes from a study of control samples from healthy donors and cancer patients. CDR1 is MNHEY, CDR2 SVGAGI, per germline. V was clipped by 2 bases and J by 2 bases, with 10 bases between them. The CDR3 is made up of 14 amino acids. Only in-frame clones appear in the TCRdb table, and some are missing; sequencing was by immunoSEQ multiplex PCR. Seen here are around 100,000 clones, 90% to 95% observed once, and the top ten hold less than 2.5%. The sequence was obtained from a woman between 18 and 29 years old in good health. The J gene is TRBJ2-7, the V gene TRBV6-5; maybe TRBD2 (6 bases). Specimen: blood. The CDR3 here is CASSYLSGAYEQYF. The CDR3 coding sequence is TGTGCCAGCAGTTACCTTAGCGGTGCCTACGAGCAGTACTTC.